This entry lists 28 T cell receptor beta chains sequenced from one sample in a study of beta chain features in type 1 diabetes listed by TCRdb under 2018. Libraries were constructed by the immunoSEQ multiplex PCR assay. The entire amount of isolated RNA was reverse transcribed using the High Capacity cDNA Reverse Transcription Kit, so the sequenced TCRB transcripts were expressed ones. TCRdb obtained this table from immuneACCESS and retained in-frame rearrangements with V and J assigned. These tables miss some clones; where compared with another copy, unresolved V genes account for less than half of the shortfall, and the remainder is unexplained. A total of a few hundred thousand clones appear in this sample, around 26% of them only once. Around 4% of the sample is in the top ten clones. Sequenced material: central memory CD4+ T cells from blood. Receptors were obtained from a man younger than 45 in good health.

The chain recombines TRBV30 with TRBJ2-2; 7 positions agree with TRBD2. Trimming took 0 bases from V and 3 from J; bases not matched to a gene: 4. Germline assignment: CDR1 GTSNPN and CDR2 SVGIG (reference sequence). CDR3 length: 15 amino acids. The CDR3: CAWSVIAGHTGELFF. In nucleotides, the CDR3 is TGTGCCTGGAGTGTGATAGCGGGCCACACCGGGGAGCTGTTTTTT.

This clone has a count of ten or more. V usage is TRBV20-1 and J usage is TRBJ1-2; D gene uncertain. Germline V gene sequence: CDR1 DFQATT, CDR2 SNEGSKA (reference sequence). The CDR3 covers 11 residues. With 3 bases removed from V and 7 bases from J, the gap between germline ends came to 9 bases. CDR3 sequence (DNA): TGCAGTGCTAGTAATTACGGTGGCTACACCTTC. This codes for CSASNYGGYTF.

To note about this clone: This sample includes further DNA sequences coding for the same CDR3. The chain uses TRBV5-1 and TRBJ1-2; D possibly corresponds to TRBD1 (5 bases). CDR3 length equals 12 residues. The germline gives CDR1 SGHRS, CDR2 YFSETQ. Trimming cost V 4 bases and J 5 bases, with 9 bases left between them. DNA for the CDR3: TGCGCCAGCAGCAGGGACGCTTATGGCTACACCTTC. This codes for CASSRDAYGYTF.

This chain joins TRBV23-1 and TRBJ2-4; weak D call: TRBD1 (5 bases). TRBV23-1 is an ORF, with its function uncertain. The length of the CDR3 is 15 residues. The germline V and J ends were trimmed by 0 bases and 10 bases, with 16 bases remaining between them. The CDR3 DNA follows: TGCGCCAGCAGTCAATCGGGGCAGTCCTACGAGATTCAGTACTTC. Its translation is CASSQSGQSYEIQYF.

CDR3 in amino acids: CARSWNIWREVVYEQYF. The CDR3 DNA is TGTGCCCGATCTTGGAACATTTGGAGGGAGGTAGTCTACGAGCAGTACTTC. This sequence joins TRBV30 and TRBJ2-7; D is perhaps TRBD2 (6 bases). The CDR3 spans 17 residues. CDR1 and CDR2 (germline): GTSNPN, SVGIG (reference sequence). Trimming shortened V by 8 bases and J by 3 bases, and 29 bases separated the two germline ends. Full variable domain (outside the CDR3, taken from reference TRBV30 and TRBJ2-7): SQTIHQWPATLVQPVGSPLSLECTVEGTSNPNLYWYRQAAGRGLQLLFYSVGIGQISSEVPQNLSASRPQDRQFILSSKKLLLSDSGFYLCARSWNIWREVVYEQYFGPGTRLTVT.

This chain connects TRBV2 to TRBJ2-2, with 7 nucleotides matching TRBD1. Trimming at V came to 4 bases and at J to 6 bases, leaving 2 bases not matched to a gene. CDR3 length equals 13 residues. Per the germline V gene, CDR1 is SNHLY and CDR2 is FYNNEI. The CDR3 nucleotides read TGTGCCAGCAGTGGTCAGGGGGCCGGGGAGCTGTTTTTT. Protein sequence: CASSGQGAGELFF. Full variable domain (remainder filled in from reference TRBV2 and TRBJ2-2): EPEVTQTPSHQVTQMGQEVILRCVPISNHLYFYWYRQILGQKVEFLVSFYNNEISEKSEIFDDQFSVERPDGSNFTLKIRSTKLEDSAMYFCASSGQGAGELFFGEGSRLTVL.

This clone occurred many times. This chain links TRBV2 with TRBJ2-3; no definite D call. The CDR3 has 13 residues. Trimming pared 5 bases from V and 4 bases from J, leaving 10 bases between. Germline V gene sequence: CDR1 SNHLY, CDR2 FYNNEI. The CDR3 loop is CASSPEEADTQYF. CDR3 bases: TGTGCCAGCAGTCCAGAGGAAGCAGATACGCAGTATTTT.

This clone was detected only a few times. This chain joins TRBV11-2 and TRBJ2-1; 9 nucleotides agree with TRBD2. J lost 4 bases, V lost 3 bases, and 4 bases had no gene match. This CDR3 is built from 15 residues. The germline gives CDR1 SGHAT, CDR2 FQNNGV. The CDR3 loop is CASSFASGAYNEQFF. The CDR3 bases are TGTGCCAGCAGCTTTGCTAGCGGGGCTTACAATGAGCAGTTCTTC.

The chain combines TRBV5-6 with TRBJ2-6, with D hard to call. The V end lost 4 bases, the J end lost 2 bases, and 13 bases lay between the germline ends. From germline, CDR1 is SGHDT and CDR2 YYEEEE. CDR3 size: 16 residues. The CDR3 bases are TGTGCCAGCAGCGGGCCCCTTAGGACTGGGGCCAACGTCCTGACTTTC. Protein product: CASSGPLRTGANVLTF.

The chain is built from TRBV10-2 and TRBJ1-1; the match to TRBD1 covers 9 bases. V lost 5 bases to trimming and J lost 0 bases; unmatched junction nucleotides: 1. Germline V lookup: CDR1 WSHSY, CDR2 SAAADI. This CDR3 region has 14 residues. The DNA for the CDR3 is TGCGCCAGCAGTCGGACAGGGGTGAACACTGAAGCTTTCTTT. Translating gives CASSRTGVNTEAFF.

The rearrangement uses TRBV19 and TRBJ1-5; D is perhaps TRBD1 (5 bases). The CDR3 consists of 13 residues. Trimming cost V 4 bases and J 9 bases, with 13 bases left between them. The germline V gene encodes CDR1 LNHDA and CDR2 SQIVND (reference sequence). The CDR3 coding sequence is TGTGCCAGTAGTACCGAGGACACACGGCCCCAGCATTTT. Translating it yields CASSTEDTRPQHF.

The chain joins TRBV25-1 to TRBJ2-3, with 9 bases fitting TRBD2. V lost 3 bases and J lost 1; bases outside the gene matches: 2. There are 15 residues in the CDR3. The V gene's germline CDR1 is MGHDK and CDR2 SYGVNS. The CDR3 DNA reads TGTGCCAGCAGTGACGGACTAGCGCGCACAGATACGCAGTATTTT. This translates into CASSDGLARTDTQYF.

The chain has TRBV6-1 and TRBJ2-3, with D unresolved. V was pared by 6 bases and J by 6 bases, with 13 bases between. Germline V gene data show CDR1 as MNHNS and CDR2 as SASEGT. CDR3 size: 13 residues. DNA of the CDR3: TGTGCCAGCAGCTCCACGGTGGTGGATACGCAGTATTTT. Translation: CASSSTVVDTQYF.

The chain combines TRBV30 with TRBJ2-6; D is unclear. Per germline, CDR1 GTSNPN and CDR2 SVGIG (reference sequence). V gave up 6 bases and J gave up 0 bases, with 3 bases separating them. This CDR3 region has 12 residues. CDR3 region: CACSSGANVLTF. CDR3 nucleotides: TGTGCCTGTTCCTCTGGGGCCAACGTCCTGACTTTC.

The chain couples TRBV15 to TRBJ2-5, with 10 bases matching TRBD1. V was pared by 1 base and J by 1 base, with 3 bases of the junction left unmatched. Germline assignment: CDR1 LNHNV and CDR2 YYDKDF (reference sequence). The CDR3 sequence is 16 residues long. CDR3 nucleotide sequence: TGTGCCACCAGCAGAGGGGACAGGGGAGCCCAAGAGACCCAGTACTTC. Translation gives CATSRGDRGAQETQYF.

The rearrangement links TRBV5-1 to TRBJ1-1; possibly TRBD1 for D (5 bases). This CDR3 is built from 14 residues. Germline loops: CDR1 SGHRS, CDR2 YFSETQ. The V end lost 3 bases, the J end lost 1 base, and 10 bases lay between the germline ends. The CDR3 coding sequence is TGCGCCAGCAGCTGGACAACGACGAACACTGAAGCTTTCTTT. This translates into CASSWTTTNTEAFF.

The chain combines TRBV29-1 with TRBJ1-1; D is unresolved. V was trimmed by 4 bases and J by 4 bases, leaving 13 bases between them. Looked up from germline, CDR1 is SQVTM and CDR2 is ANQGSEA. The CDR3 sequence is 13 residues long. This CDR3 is CSVVSGTRTEAFF. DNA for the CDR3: TGCAGCGTTGTCAGCGGCACCCGCACTGAAGCTTTCTTT.

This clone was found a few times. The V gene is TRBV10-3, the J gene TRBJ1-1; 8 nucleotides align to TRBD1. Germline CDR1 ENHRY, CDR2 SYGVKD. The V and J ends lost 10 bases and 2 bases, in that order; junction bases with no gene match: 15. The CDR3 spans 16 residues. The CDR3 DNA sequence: TGTGCCACCTTGGACAGGGTCAATCAGGCCAACACTGAAGCTTTCTTT. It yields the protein CATLDRVNQANTEAFF.

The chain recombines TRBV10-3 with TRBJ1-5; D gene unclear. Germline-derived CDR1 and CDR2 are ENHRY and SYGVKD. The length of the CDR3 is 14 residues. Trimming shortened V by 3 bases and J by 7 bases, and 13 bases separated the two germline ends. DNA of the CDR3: TGTGCCATCAGTGAAGATGGTCCTGGGCAGCCCCAGCATTTT. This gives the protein CAISEDGPGQPQHF.

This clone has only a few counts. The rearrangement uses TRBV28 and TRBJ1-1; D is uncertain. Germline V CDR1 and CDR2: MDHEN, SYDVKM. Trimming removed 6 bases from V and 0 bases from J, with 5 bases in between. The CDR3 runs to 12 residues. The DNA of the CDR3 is TGTGCCAGCAGGGGGATGAACACTGAAGCTTTCTTT. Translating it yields CASRGMNTEAFF. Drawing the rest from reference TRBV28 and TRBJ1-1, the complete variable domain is DVKVTQSSRYLVKRTGEKVFLECVQDMDHENMFWYRQDPGLGLRLIYFSYDVKMKEKGDIPEGYSVSREKKERFSLILESASTNQTSMYLCASRGMNTEAFFGQGTRLTVV.

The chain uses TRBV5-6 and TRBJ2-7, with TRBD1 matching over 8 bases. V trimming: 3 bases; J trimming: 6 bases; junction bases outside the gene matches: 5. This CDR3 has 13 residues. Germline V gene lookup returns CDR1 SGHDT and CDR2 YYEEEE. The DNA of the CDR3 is TGTGCCAGCAGCTCGAACAGGGGGAGCGAGCAGTACTTC. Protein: CASSSNRGSEQYF.

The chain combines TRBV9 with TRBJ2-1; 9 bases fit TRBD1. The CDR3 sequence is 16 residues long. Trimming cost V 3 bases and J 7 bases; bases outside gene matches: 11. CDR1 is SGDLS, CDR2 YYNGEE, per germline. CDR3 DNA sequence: TGTGCCAGCAGCGCAACCGGGACAGGGATCCCGAATGAGCAGTTCTTC. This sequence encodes CASSATGTGIPNEQFF.

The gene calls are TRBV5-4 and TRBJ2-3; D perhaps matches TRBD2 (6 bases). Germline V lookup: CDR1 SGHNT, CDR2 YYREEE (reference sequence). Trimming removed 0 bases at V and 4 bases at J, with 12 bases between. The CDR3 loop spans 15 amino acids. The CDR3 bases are TGTGCCAGCAGCTTGGTCGGCGGGACGGCAGATACGCAGTATTTT. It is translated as CASSLVGGTADTQYF.

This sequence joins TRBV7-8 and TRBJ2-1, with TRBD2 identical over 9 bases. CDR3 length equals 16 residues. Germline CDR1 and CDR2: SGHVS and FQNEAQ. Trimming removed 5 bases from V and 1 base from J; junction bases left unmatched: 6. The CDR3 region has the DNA TGTGCCAGCAGCCCGCTGACTAGCGGATCCTACAATGAGCAGTTCTTC. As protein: CASSPLTSGSYNEQFF.

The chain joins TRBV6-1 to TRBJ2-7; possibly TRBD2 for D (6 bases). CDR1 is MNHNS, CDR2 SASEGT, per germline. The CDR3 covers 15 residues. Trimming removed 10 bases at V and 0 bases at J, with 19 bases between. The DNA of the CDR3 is TGTGCCACCAACTCCCGGGACTCCCACTCCTACGAGCAGTACTTC. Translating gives CATNSRDSHSYEQYF.

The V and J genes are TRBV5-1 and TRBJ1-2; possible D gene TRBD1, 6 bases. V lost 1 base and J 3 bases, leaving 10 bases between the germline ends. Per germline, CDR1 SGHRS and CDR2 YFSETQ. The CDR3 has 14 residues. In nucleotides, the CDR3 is TGCGCCAGCAGCTTGACAGGGATGGACTATGGCTACACCTTC. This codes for CASSLTGMDYGYTF.

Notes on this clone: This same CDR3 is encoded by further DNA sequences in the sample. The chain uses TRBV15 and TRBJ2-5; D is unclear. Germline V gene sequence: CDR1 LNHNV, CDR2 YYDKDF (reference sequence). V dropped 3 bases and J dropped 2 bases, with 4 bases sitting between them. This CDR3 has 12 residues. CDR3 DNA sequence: TGTGCCACCAGCAGGGGTCAAGAGACCCAGTACTTC. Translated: CATSRGQETQYF.

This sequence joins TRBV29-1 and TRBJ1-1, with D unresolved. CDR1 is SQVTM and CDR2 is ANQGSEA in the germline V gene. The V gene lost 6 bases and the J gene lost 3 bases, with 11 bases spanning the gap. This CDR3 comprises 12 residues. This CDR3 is CSVWTWDTEAFF. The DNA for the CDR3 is TGCAGCGTCTGGACCTGGGACACTGAAGCTTTCTTT.